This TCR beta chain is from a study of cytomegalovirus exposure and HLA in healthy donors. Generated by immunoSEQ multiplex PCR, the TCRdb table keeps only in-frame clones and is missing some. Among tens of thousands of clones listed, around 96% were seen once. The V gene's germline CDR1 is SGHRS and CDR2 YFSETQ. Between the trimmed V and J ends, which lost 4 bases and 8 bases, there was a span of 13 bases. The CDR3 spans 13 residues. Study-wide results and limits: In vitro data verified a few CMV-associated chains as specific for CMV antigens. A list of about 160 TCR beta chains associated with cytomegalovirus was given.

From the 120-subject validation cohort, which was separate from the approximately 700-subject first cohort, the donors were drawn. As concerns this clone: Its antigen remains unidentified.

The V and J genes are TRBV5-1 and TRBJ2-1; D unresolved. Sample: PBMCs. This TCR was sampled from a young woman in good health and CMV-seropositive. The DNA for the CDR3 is TGCGCCAGCAGCGCCATCGCGCGCGATGAGCAGTTCTTC. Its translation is CASSAIARDEQFF.